Below are 3 T cell receptor beta chains sequenced from a single sample in a study of shared clonotypes between healthy human individuals. Clones were sequenced by immunoSEQ multiplex PCR, and TCRdb holds only the in-frame ones, with some missing. This table has over 850,000 clones, around 82% appearing once. The sequencing sample was made of memory CD4+ T cells from PBMCs. Subset denoted: CD45RA-negative fraction. The receptors here all came from a man aged 18 to 29 in good health. Some clones in this sample may be carry-over from other donors' samples.

V usage is TRBV6-1 and J usage is TRBJ2-7; unclear D gene. In germline, CDR1 is MNHNS, CDR2 SASEGT. CDR3 length equals 11 residues. V was pared by 8 bases and J by 0 bases, with 5 bases between. The CDR3 protein is CASGDSYEQYF. CDR3 nucleotides: TGTGCCAGCGGGGACTCCTACGAGCAGTACTTC.

This sequence joins TRBV7-9 and TRBJ2-5, with D possibly matching TRBD2 (5 bases). CDR3 length: 13 amino acids. Germline V lookup: CDR1 SEHNR, CDR2 FQNEAQ (reference sequence). V lost 8 bases and J lost 5, with 15 bases in between. The CDR3 coding sequence is TGTGCCAGCGCAACACAAGCGGTGGAGACCCAGTACTTC. The encoded protein is CASATQAVETQYF.

The chain couples TRBV14 to TRBJ2-1; 11 bases agree with TRBD2. The CDR3 runs to 16 residues. J was trimmed by 4 bases and V by 5 bases; bases with no gene match: 7. Germline V gene sequence: CDR1 SGHDN, CDR2 FVKESK. CDR3: CASSGSGTSGYNEQFF. The CDR3 region has the DNA TGTGCCAGCAGCGGGAGCGGGACTAGCGGATACAATGAGCAGTTCTTC.